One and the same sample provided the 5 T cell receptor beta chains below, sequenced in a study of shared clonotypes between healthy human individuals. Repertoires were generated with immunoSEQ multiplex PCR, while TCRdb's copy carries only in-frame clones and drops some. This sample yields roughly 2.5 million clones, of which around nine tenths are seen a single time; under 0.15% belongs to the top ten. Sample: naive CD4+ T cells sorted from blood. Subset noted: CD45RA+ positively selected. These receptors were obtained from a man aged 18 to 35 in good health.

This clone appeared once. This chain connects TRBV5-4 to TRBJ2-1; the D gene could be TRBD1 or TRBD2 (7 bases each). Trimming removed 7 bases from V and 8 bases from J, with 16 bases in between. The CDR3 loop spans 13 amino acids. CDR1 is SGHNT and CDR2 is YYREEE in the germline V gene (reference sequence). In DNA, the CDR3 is TGTGCCAGCCGACGACAGGGAGGGGATGAGCAGTTCTTC. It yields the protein CASRRQGGDEQFF.

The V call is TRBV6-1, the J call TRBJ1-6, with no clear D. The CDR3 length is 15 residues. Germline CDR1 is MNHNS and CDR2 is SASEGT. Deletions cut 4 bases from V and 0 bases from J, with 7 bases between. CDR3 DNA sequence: TGTGCCAGCAGTGCATCAGACTCCTATAATTCACCCCTCCACTTT. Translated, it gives CASSASDSYNSPLHF.

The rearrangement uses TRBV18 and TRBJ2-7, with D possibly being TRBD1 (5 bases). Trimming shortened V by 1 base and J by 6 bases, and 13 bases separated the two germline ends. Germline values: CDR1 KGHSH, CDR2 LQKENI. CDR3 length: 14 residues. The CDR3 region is CASSPLPGLGEQYF. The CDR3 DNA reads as TGTGCCAGCTCACCACTCCCAGGGTTAGGCGAGCAGTACTTC.

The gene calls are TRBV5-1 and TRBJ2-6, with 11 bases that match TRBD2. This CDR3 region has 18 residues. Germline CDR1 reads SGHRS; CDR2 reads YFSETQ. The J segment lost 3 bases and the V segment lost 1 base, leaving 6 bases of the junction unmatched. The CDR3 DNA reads TGCGCCAGCAGCTTGACTAGCGGGAGACGGGATGGGGCCAACGTCCTGACTTTC. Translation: CASSLTSGRRDGANVLTF.

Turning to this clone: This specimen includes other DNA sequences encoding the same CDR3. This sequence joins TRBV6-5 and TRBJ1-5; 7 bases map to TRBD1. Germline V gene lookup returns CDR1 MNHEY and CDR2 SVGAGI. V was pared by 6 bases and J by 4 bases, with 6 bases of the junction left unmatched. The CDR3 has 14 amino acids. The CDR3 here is CASSRGTDNQPQHF. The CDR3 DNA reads TGTGCCAGCAGCAGAGGGACAGATAATCAGCCCCAGCATTTT.